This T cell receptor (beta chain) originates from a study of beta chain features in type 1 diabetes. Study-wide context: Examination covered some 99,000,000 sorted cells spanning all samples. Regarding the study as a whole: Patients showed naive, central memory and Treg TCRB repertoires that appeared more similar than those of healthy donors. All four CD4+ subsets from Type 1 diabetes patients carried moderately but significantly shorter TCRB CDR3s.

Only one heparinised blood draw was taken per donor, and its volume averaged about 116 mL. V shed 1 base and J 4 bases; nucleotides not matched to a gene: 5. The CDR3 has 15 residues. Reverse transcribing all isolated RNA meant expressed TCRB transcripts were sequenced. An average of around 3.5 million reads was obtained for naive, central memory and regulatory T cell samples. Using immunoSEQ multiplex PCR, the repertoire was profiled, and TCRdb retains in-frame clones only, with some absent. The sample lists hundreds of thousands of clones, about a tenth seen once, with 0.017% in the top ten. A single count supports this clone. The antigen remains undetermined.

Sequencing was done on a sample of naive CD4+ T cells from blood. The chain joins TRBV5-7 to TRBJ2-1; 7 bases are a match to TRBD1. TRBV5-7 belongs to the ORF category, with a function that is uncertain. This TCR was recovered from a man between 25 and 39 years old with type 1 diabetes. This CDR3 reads CASSLYGTDYNEQFF. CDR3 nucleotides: TGTGCCAGCAGCTTGTACGGGACAGATTACAATGAGCAGTTCTTC.